Shown below are 26 T cell receptor beta chains from a single sample sequenced in a study of beta chain features in type 1 diabetes. Study results and limitations: Researchers report that Type 1 diabetes patients had moderately but significantly shorter TCRB CDR3s across all four CD4+ subsets.

Expressed TCRB transcripts were sequenced after all isolated RNA was converted to cDNA. Clones were read by immunoSEQ multiplex PCR, and TCRdb kept only the in-frame ones, dropping some. The sample has around 690,000 clones, 9.5% to 15% seen once. The antigens of these receptors remain unknown. The sample consisted of naive CD4+ T cells from blood. The receptors were sampled from a man younger than 40 with type 1 diabetes.

This chain links TRBV15 with TRBJ2-5; possible D gene TRBD1, 7 bases. The CDR3 runs 14 residues. Trimming took 1 base from V and 4 from J, leaving 10 bases between them. Looked up from germline, CDR1 is LNHNV and CDR2 is YYDKDF (reference sequence). The CDR3 sequence: CATSRGQGGETQYF. CDR3 DNA: TGTGCCACCAGCAGAGGACAGGGAGGAGAGACCCAGTACTTC.

This clone was recorded a few times. The same CDR3 is also encoded by other DNA sequences in this sample. The V gene is TRBV18, the J gene TRBJ2-7; possibly TRBD2 for D (5 bases). The CDR3 is made up of 12 amino acids. Trimming took off 3 bases at V and 3 bases at J, with 6 bases between the two ends. From germline, CDR1 is KGHSH and CDR2 LQKENI. The DNA of the CDR3 is TGTGCCAGCTCACCTGAGGGCTACGAGCAGTACTTC. Translating gives CASSPEGYEQYF. Looking up the rest from reference TRBV18 and TRBJ2-7 gives the full variable domain: NAGVMQNPRHLVRRRGQEARLRCSPMKGHSHVYWYRQLPEEGLKFMVYLQKENIIDESGMPKERFSAEFPKEGPSILRIQQVVRGDSAAYFCASSPEGYEQYFGPGTRLTVT.

This clone was seen a handful of times. CDR3 residues: CASSLVAGTPIQYF. The CDR3, as DNA: TGTGCCAGCAGCTTAGTAGCCGGGACTCCCATTCAGTACTTC. The J gene is TRBJ2-4, the V gene TRBV7-9, with TRBD2 as a possible D gene (6 bases). The CDR3 totals 14 residues. Trimming left V 1 base short and J 9 bases short, with 13 bases between. Germline CDR1 SEHNR, CDR2 FQNEAQ (reference sequence). Full variable domain (missing parts from reference TRBV7-9 and TRBJ2-4): DTGVSQNPRHKITKRGQNVTFRCDPISEHNRLYWYRQTLGQGPEFLTYFQNEAQLEKSRLLSDRFSAERPKGSFSTLEIQRTEQGDSAMYLCASSLVAGTPIQYFGAGTRLSVL.

This clone was seen only a few times. The sample has other DNA sequences that encode this CDR3 too. The V call is TRBV30, the J call TRBJ1-5; 10 bases fit TRBD1. Germline CDR1 GTSNPN, CDR2 SVGIG (reference sequence). With 3 bases clipped from V and 4 bases from J, the junction kept 0 bases outside the gene matches. The CDR3 has 13 residues. The CDR3 region has the DNA TGTGCCTGGAGGGGACAGGGGAATCAGCCCCAGCATTTT. Translating it yields CAWRGQGNQPQHF.

The J gene is TRBJ2-7, the V gene TRBV29-1; D is undetermined. This CDR3 is 12 amino acids long. V was cut by 5 bases and J by 5 bases, with 13 bases left in between. Germline V gives CDR1 SQVTM, CDR2 ANQGSEA. CDR3 residues: CSVLFNAHEQYF. CDR3 bases: TGCAGCGTTCTTTTTAATGCGCACGAGCAGTACTTC.

With respect to this clone: A read error may produce the germline difference seen at one junction end. This chain connects TRBV7-7 to TRBJ2-1, with D maybe TRBD1 (5 bases). Germline lookup yields CDR1 SSHAT and CDR2 FNYEAQ (reference sequence). The length of the CDR3 is 13 residues. For the CDR3, the DNA is TGTGCTAGCAGCTCGGACATCCACAATGAGCAGTTCTTC. The encoded protein is CASSSDIHNEQFF.

This clone was picked up a small number of times. The chain employs TRBV19 and TRBJ2-5; 9 nucleotides line up with TRBD1. V lost 3 bases, J lost 5 bases, and 7 bases stayed unmatched. This CDR3 is 15 amino acids long. Germline CDR1 and CDR2: LNHDA and SQIVND (reference sequence). The CDR3 loop is CASSMPGQGGETQYF. CDR3 nucleotides: TGTGCCAGTAGTATGCCGGGACAGGGAGGGGAGACCCAGTACTTC.

This chain connects TRBV7-9 to TRBJ1-1; possibly TRBD1 for D (5 bases). Germline CDR1 reads SEHNR; CDR2 reads FQNEAQ (reference sequence). The CDR3 contains 15 residues. Trimming removed 6 bases at V and 3 bases at J, with 17 bases between. For the CDR3, the DNA is TGTGCCAGCAGTGATACTCCAGGGCCGGACACTGAAGCTTTCTTT. Translation gives CASSDTPGPDTEAFF.

This clone was picked up a small number of times. J is TRBJ2-3 and V is TRBV2; D assignment may be TRBD1 or TRBD2 (5 bases each). The CDR3 spans 15 residues. The V end was cut by 5 bases, the J end by 1 base, with 13 bases between. The germline V gene has CDR1 SNHLY and CDR2 FYNNEI. CDR3 loop: CASSSGTVGTDTQYF. The DNA of the CDR3 is TGTGCCAGCAGTTCCGGGACGGTCGGCACAGATACGCAGTATTTT.

V gene TRBV21-1 combines with J gene TRBJ2-1; the listed D gene, TRBD2, was not tested against the DNA. TRBV21-1 is annotated as a pseudogene. The CDR3 sequence is 14 residues long. The chain's CDR3 is CASSKTGGRNEQFF. For the CDR3, the DNA is TGTGCCAGCAGCAAAACCGGGGGTAGGAATGAGCAGTTCTTC.

In regard to this clone: Other DNA sequences in this sample translate to the same CDR3. The chain links TRBV5-4 to TRBJ1-6; D is ambiguous. The length of the CDR3 is 14 residues. With 0 bases removed from V and 6 bases from J, the gap between germline ends came to 7 bases. CDR1 is SGHNT and CDR2 is YYREEE in the germline V gene (reference sequence). The CDR3 is CASSLDSANSPLHF. The CDR3 DNA reads as TGTGCCAGCAGCTTGGATAGCGCTAATTCACCCCTCCACTTT.

This clone has a handful of counts. This rearrangement joins TRBV27 to TRBJ2-3, with 8 bases that match TRBD1. This CDR3 has 14 amino acids. The germline V gene has CDR1 MNHEY and CDR2 SMNVEV (reference sequence). Trimming removed 3 bases from V and 3 bases from J; junction bases left unmatched: 2. The chain's CDR3 is CASSLDRVTDTQYF. CDR3 sequence (DNA): TGTGCCAGCAGTTTGGACAGGGTAACAGATACGCAGTATTTT.

This clone showed up just a few times. V is TRBV25-1 and J is TRBJ2-7, with 7 bases that match TRBD1. The V gene end was trimmed by 7 bases and the J gene end by 7 bases; junction bases not matched to a gene: 10. The CDR3 spans 13 residues. The germline gives CDR1 MGHDK, CDR2 SYGVNS. CDR3: CASTPGQRVEQYF. CDR3 in DNA: TGTGCCAGCACGCCGGGACAGAGGGTAGAGCAGTACTTC.

The V call is TRBV19, the J call TRBJ1-5, with D uncertain. Germline V lookup: CDR1 LNHDA, CDR2 SQIVND (reference sequence). The length of the CDR3 is 15 residues. V gave up 6 bases and J gave up 0 bases, with 12 bases separating them. The CDR3 bases are TGTGCCAGTAGCGCCACCGGGGATAGCAATCAGCCCCAGCATTTT. Translated, it gives CASSATGDSNQPQHF.

The DNA for the CDR3 is TGTGCCATCAAACCCGGGACAGGGGATGACGAGCAGTACTTC. As protein: CAIKPGTGDDEQYF. The chain combines TRBV10-3 with TRBJ2-7, with 10 nucleotides matching TRBD1. V was clipped by 7 bases and J by 5 bases; unmatched bases: 8. Looked up from germline, CDR1 is ENHRY and CDR2 is SYGVKD. There are 14 residues in the CDR3.

This clone has only a few counts. The J gene is TRBJ1-4, the V gene TRBV29-1; TRBD1 might be the D (6 bases). Germline V gene lookup returns CDR1 SQVTM and CDR2 ANQGSEA. The length of the CDR3 is 14 residues. Trimming took off 4 bases at V and 3 bases at J, with 12 bases between the two ends. The CDR3 here is CSVVKGDANEKLFF. The CDR3 DNA follows: TGCAGCGTTGTCAAGGGGGACGCTAATGAAAAACTGTTTTTT.

The V gene is TRBV6-5, the J gene TRBJ2-7; D gene unclear. Trimming cost V 7 bases and J 0 bases, with 10 bases left between them. Germline V gene lookup returns CDR1 MNHEY and CDR2 SVGAGI. The CDR3 spans 13 residues. The CDR3 bases are TGTGCCAGCACTAACCACATCTCCTACGAGCAGTACTTC. Translated: CASTNHISYEQYF.

CDR3 amino acids: CASSLNRSYGYTF. DNA of the CDR3: TGTGCCAGCAGTTTAAACAGGAGTTATGGCTACACCTTC. The gene calls are TRBV28 and TRBJ1-2; possible D gene TRBD1, 5 bases. This CDR3 spans 13 amino acids. Trimming left V 2 bases short and J 5 bases short, with 9 bases between. The germline CDR1 and CDR2 sequences are MDHEN and SYDVKM.

This sequence joins TRBV5-6 and TRBJ1-2, with TRBD1 matching 8 bases. The length of the CDR3 is 16 residues. Germline V gene sequence: CDR1 SGHDT, CDR2 YYEEEE. V shed 0 bases and J 4 bases; nucleotides not matched to a gene: 8. CDR3 sequence: CASSLVDRGTGYGYTF. Written as DNA, the CDR3 is TGTGCCAGCAGCTTGGTAGACAGGGGAACGGGCTATGGCTACACCTTC. Variable domain in full (rest from reference TRBV5-6 and TRBJ1-2): DAGVTQSPTHLIKTRGQQVTLRCSPKSGHDTVSWYQQALGQGPQFIFQYYEEEERQRGNFPDRFSGHQFPNYSSELNVNALLLGDSALYLCASSLVDRGTGYGYTFGSGTRLTVV.

The chain couples TRBV5-6 to TRBJ2-7; D not resolved. Germline V CDR1 and CDR2: SGHDT, YYEEEE. This CDR3 is built from 13 residues. The germline V and J ends were trimmed by 1 base and 7 bases, with 12 bases remaining between them. In DNA form, the CDR3 reads TGTGCCAGCAGCTTGTACTTTTCGGGTGAGCAGTACTTC. Protein: CASSLYFSGEQYF.

The chain recombines TRBV11-2 with TRBJ2-5; D gene ambiguous. Trimming cost V 7 bases and J 1 base, with 7 bases left between them. The CDR3 runs 12 residues. Germline V gene lookup returns CDR1 SGHAT and CDR2 FQNNGV. The CDR3 bases are TGTGCCAGCACCCGGTCCCAAGAGACCCAGTACTTC. This encodes CASTRSQETQYF.

This clone has more than one count but fewer than ten. The V gene is TRBV7-9, the J gene TRBJ1-6, with a tentative D call TRBD1 (5 bases). Germline lookup yields CDR1 SEHNR and CDR2 FQNEAQ (reference sequence). The CDR3 runs 14 residues. V lost 5 bases to trimming and J lost 10 bases, with 15 bases between them. CDR3 DNA sequence: TGTGCCAGCAGCCAATCCTTAGAGGGGTCACCCCTCCACTTT. Translating gives CASSQSLEGSPLHF. The variable domain in full, completed from reference TRBV7-9 and TRBJ1-6, reads DTGVSQNPRHKITKRGQNVTFRCDPISEHNRLYWYRQTLGQGPEFLTYFQNEAQLEKSRLLSDRFSAERPKGSFSTLEIQRTEQGDSAMYLCASSQSLEGSPLHFGNGTRLTVT.

V gene TRBV19 combines with J gene TRBJ2-1; D tentatively reads TRBD1 or TRBD2 (6 bases each). Trimming took 0 bases from V and 7 from J, leaving 16 bases between them. The CDR3 length is 16 residues. Germline CDR1 is LNHDA and CDR2 is SQIVND (reference sequence). The CDR3 DNA reads TGTGCCAGTAGTATAGATCATCCGGGGGCGAGGAATGAGCAGTTCTTC. Amino acids: CASSIDHPGARNEQFF.

This chain links TRBV2 with TRBJ2-7, with D hard to call. The CDR3 is 14 residues long. Germline V gene lookup returns CDR1 SNHLY and CDR2 FYNNEI. V shed 4 bases and J shed 3 bases, with 13 bases lying between them. As DNA, the CDR3 is TGTGCCAGCAGTGGGCTCGTCTCGAACTACGAGCAGTACTTC. As protein: CASSGLVSNYEQYF.

A few counts support this clone. The chain has TRBV4-3 and TRBJ2-7; no clear D. Germline assignment: CDR1 LGHNA and CDR2 YSLEER. This CDR3 is built from 15 residues. Trimming shortened V by 0 bases and J by 2 bases, and 11 bases separated the two germline ends. DNA of the CDR3: TGCGCCAGCAGCCAAGACAAAGGGTTAACCTACGAGCAGTACTTC. Protein sequence: CASSQDKGLTYEQYF.

The gene calls are TRBV9 and TRBJ1-1; weak D call: TRBD1 (5 bases). Trimming took 3 bases from V and 0 from J, leaving 9 bases between them. Germline CDR1 is SGDLS and CDR2 is YYNGEE. There are 14 residues in the CDR3. The CDR3 bases are TGTGCCAGCAGCGGAGGGACGCTGAACACTGAAGCTTTCTTT. Translated, it gives CASSGGTLNTEAFF.